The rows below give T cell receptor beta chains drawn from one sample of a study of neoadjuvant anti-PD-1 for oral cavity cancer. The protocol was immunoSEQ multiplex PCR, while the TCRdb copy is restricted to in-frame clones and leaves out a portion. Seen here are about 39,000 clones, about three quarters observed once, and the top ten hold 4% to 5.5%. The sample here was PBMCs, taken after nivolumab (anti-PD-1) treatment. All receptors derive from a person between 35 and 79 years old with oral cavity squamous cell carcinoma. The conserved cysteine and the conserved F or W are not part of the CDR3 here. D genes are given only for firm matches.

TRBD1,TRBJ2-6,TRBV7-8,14,ASSLDQGVRANVLT
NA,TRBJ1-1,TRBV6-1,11,ASSEEQGAKAF
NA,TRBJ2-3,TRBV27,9,ASSLGSYVY
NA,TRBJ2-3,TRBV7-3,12,ASSLRLPTDTQY
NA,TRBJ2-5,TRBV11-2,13,ASSDRAVRGETQY
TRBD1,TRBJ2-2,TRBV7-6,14,ASNPSGTGPAGELF
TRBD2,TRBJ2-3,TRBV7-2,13,ASSLEGGGADTQY
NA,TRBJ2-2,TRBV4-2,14,ASSLRRTLKAGELF
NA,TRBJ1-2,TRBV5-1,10,ASRNEVYGYT
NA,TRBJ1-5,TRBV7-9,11,ASSILKDQPQH
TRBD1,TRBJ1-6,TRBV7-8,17,ASSLVIQGGRSYNSPLH
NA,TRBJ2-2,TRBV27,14,ASSLSPAQFLGELF
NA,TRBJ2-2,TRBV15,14,ATSRDRYRAAGELF
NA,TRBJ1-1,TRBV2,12,ASINPGQYTEAF
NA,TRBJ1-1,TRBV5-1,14,ASSLSGGAGDTEAF
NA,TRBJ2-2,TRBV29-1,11,SVDASNTGELF
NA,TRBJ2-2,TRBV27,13,ASSLSGGMTGELF
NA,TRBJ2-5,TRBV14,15,ASSQEAGLARQETQY
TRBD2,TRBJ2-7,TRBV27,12,ASKGASGSYEQY
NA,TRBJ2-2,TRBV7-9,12,ASSFGSYTGELF
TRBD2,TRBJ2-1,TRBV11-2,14,ASSSLREAAYNEQF
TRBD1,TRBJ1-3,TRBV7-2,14,ASSPGTVLSGNTIY